This T cell receptor (beta chain) emerged from a study of T cells after yellow fever vaccination. Study at large: SMART-Seq v4 Ultra Low Input handled preparation of low-cell-number fractions. Study observations and caveats: Contaminating bulk clonotypes could be abundant in FACS-sorted repertoires. Compared with primary, the secondary response was weaker and peaked at day 5, not 15.

TCRdb reprocessed the 5' RACE reads with MiXCR, giving one entry per CDR3 protein. This table has about 360,000 distinct CDR3 sequences, 6.2% appearing once. Germline V lookup: CDR1 MNHEY, CDR2 SMNVEV (reference sequence). The CDR3 loop spans 17 amino acids. V gave up 6 bases and J gave up 10 bases; unmatched junction bases: 23. This clonotype was counted only a few times. No antigen is known for it. The sequenced sample was PBMCs, obtained 5 days after the yellow fever booster vaccination. The TCR sequence derives from a man in his thirties or forties who received the YFV17D yellow fever vaccine. The chain employs TRBV27 and TRBJ2-5; 7 bases are a match to TRBD1. CDR3 bases: TGTGCCAGCAGCCGAAGACCTCAAGACAGGGAGAGTGAGGTCCAGTACTTC. Its translation: CASSRRPQDRESEVQYF.